Below are 18 T cell receptor beta chains sequenced from a single sample in a study of T cell repertoires in cytomegalovirus infection. TCRdb re-called the reads through MiXCR, storing one row per CDR3 protein. The sample records 510,000 or so distinct CDR3 sequences, 26% being singletons. The material sequenced was PBMCs. The source of these receptors is a human donor in good health (CMV status not recorded). Some clones in this sample may be carry-over from other donors' samples.

The J gene is TRBJ2-2, the V gene TRBV15, with TRBD2 identical over 11 bases. The CDR3 is 16 amino acids. Germline assignment: CDR1 LNHNV and CDR2 YYDKDF (reference sequence). V dropped 7 bases and J dropped 1; count of bases not matched to a gene: 5. The CDR3 coding sequence is TGTGCCACCAACACCGGGACTAGCGGGAACACCGGGGAGCTGTTTTTT. As protein: CATNTGTSGNTGELFF.

V usage is TRBV24-1 and J usage is TRBJ2-2; 10 bases are a match to TRBD2. CDR3 length equals 16 residues. Per the germline V gene, CDR1 is KGHDR and CDR2 is SFDVKD. With V trimmed by 4 bases and J by 5 bases, 6 bases remained unmatched. The CDR3, as DNA: TGTGCCACCAGTGACCCAGCGGGAGGGGGTACCGGGGAGCTGTTTTTT. This gives the protein CATSDPAGGGTGELFF.

The CDR3 DNA is TGTGCCAGCAGTTACTCGGGCGCGGGGGGGGAGTTTGGCTACACCTTC. Amino acids: CASSYSGAGGEFGYTF. The chain joins TRBV6-5 to TRBJ1-2; tentative D call: TRBD1 (5 bases). In germline, CDR1 is MNHEY, CDR2 SVGAGI. V lost 0 bases and J lost 7, with 18 bases in between. There are 16 residues in the CDR3.

The rearrangement uses TRBV9 and TRBJ1-3, with D unresolved. V lost 3 bases and J 2 bases, leaving 6 bases between the germline ends. Per germline, CDR1 SGDLS and CDR2 YYNGEE. The length of the CDR3 is 13 residues. CDR3 residues: CASSETAGNTIYF. DNA for the CDR3: TGTGCCAGCAGCGAAACAGCTGGAAACACCATATATTTT.

The chain joins TRBV28 to TRBJ2-2; 7 bases map to TRBD1. Per the germline V gene, CDR1 is MDHEN and CDR2 is SYDVKM. The CDR3 is made up of 13 amino acids. Unmatched junction bases numbered 3, after V lost 6 bases and J lost 5 bases. The CDR3 sequence is CASRRGQTGELFF. The CDR3 nucleotides read TGTGCCAGCAGACGGGGACAGACCGGGGAGCTGTTTTTT.

This clonotype appeared a few times. The V call is TRBV6-6, the J call TRBJ2-1, with 7 bases identical to TRBD2. Germline V CDR1 and CDR2: MNHNY, SVGAGI (reference sequence). The trim removed 5 bases at V and 1 base at J, leaving 14 bases unmatched. This CDR3 has 18 residues. CDR3 sequence reads: CASSAWPAGDFSYNEQFF. The CDR3 coding sequence is TGTGCCAGCAGTGCCTGGCCTGCGGGGGATTTTTCCTACAATGAGCAGTTCTTC.

This clonotype was recorded at least ten times. The V call is TRBV7-2, the J call TRBJ2-2; a possible D gene is TRBD1 (5 bases). Germline V CDR1 and CDR2: SGHTA, FQGNSA. The CDR3 length is 16 residues. The V end was cut by 5 bases, the J end by 2 bases, with 15 bases between. CDR3 protein: CASSRAGNLNTGELFF. CDR3 coding DNA: TGTGCCAGCAGCCGCGCAGGGAATTTAAACACCGGGGAGCTGTTTTTT. Filled out from reference TRBV7-2 and TRBJ2-2, the complete variable domain reads GAGVSQSPSNKVTEKGKDVELRCDPISGHTALYWYRQSLGQGLEFLIYFQGNSAPDKSGLPSDRFSAERTGGSVSTLTIQRTQQEDSAVYLCASSRAGNLNTGELFFGEGSRLTVL.

The chain carries TRBV15 and TRBJ2-1; 8 bases match TRBD2. V shed 0 bases and J 8 bases; nucleotides not matched to a gene: 6. Germline lookup yields CDR1 LNHNV and CDR2 YYDKDF (reference sequence). The CDR3 totals 15 residues. The chain's CDR3 is CATSRDRTSSDEQFF. CDR3 nucleotide sequence: TGTGCCACCAGCAGAGATCGGACTAGCAGCGATGAGCAGTTCTTC.

J is TRBJ1-2 and V is TRBV30, with 7 bases that match TRBD1. Germline V gene lookup returns CDR1 GTSNPN and CDR2 SVGIG (reference sequence). The ends lost 6 bases at V and 8 bases at J; junction bases unmatched: 6. CDR3 length: 11 amino acids. The CDR3 sequence: CACPTGYGYTF. In DNA, the CDR3 is TGTGCCTGCCCGACAGGGTACGGCTACACCTTC.

This clonotype has ten or more counts. The gene calls are TRBV7-9 and TRBJ2-7; D gene unclear. CDR3 length: 17 amino acids. Germline CDR1 and CDR2: SEHNR and FQNEAQ (reference sequence). V lost 0 bases and J 0 bases, leaving 15 bases between the germline ends. The CDR3 bases are TGTGCCAGCAGCTTAGCTACAGCCTACAGTAGCTCCTACGAGCAGTACGTC. It yields the protein CASSLATAYSSSYEQYV.

The chain combines TRBV12-3 or TRBV12-4 with TRBJ1-4; 11 nucleotides agree with TRBD1. The CDR3 is 16 residues long. With V trimmed by 4 bases and J by 8 bases, 9 bases remained unmatched. The CDR3 sequence is CASSSGQGALGEKLFF. The CDR3 DNA follows: TGTGCCAGCAGTTCCGGACAGGGGGCTTTAGGGGAAAAACTGTTTTTT.

This chain uses TRBV7-9 with TRBJ1-1; D unresolved. In germline, CDR1 is SEHNR, CDR2 FQNEAQ (reference sequence). This CDR3 comprises 15 residues. V was shortened by 5 bases and J by 5 bases, with 18 bases between the two germline ends. CDR3 nucleotides: TGTGCCAGCAGCCCTCAAGCGGTTTTGGGGACTGAAGCTTTCTTT. Translating it yields CASSPQAVLGTEAFF.

The chain couples TRBV12-5 to TRBJ2-2, with 9 bases matching TRBD2. The CDR3 runs 17 residues. CDR1 and CDR2 (germline): LGHNT, FRNRAP. The V and J ends lost 11 bases and 2 bases, in that order; junction bases with no gene match: 15. This chain's CDR3 is CARSGRPSGINTGELFF. The CDR3 DNA reads as TGTGCTCGCTCCGGCCGGCCTAGCGGGATAAACACCGGGGAGCTGTTTTTT.

This clonotype was recorded a few times. V and J are TRBV24-1 and TRBJ2-1; D may be TRBD2 (6 bases). The CDR3 extends over 13 amino acids. V was trimmed by 6 bases and J by 8 bases, leaving 13 bases between them. CDR1 is KGHDR, CDR2 SFDVKD, per germline. CDR3 sequence: CATSKVRRDEQFF. The CDR3 DNA follows: TGTGCCACCAGTAAAGTCAGGAGGGATGAGCAGTTCTTC.

This chain connects TRBV11-2 to TRBJ2-3, with D uncertain. Deletions cut 1 base from V and 4 bases from J, with 9 bases between. CDR1 is SGHAT and CDR2 is FQNNGV in the germline V gene. The CDR3 extends over 14 amino acids. This chain's CDR3 is CASSLALLADTQYF. CDR3 in DNA: TGTGCCAGCAGCTTAGCTCTTTTGGCAGATACGCAGTATTTT.

V and J are TRBV6-2 or TRBV6-3 and TRBJ2-2; 7 positions agree with TRBD1. V dropped 7 bases and J dropped 6; count of bases not matched to a gene: 2. The CDR3 consists of 12 residues. CDR1 and CDR2 (germline): MNHEY, SVGEGT. CDR3 DNA: TGTGCCAGCATCGGGACAGCCGGGGAGCTGTTTTTT. Translating gives CASIGTAGELFF.

This clonotype has just a few counts. The gene calls are TRBV30 and TRBJ1-3; possibly TRBD1 for D (5 bases). The CDR3 is 13 residues long. V was clipped by 3 bases and J by 4 bases, with 10 bases between them. Per germline, CDR1 GTSNPN and CDR2 SVGIG (reference sequence). This chain's CDR3 is CAWSGTAGNTIYF. In nucleotides, the CDR3 is TGTGCCTGGAGCGGGACCGCAGGAAACACCATATATTTT.

This clonotype has just a few counts. This chain uses TRBV28 with TRBJ1-1, with D hard to call. V gave up 5 bases and J gave up 1 base, with 8 bases separating them. The CDR3 spans 13 residues. Per germline, CDR1 MDHEN and CDR2 SYDVKM. The CDR3 loop reads CASSPHGNTEAFF. CDR3 DNA sequence: TGTGCCAGCAGTCCCCACGGGAACACTGAAGCTTTCTTT.